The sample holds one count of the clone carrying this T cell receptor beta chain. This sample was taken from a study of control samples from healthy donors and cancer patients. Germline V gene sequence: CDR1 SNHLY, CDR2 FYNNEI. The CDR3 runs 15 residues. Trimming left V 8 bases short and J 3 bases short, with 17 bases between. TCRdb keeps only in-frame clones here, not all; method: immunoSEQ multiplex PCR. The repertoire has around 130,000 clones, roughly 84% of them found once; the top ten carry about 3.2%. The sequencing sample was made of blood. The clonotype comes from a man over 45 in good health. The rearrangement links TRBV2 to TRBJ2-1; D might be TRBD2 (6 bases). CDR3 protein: CASPRREPNYNEQFF. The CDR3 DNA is TGTGCCAGCCCTAGGAGGGAGCCTAACTACAATGAGCAGTTCTTC.